This TCR beta chain comes out of a study of cytomegalovirus exposure and HLA in healthy donors. The PCR ran on 60 Vbeta and 13 Jbeta primers. The data were produced by immunoSEQ multiplex PCR, yet TCRdb's version contains in-frame clones alone and is incomplete. In the table there are 140,000 to 150,000 clones, 70% to 85% of which are singletons. Donors were ostensibly healthy at sampling, although undocumented immune exposures were probable. The CDR3 has 14 amino acids. Germline V lookup: CDR1 SGHVS, CDR2 FQNEAQ. Trimming cost V 3 bases and J 5 bases; bases outside gene matches: 0. Findings and caveats of the study: Presence/absence analyses supposed approximately even sequencing depth among donors. When the data were analyzed later, several of the most significant clusters appeared to be linked to common viral pathogens. Most TCR beta V segments were productive about 90% or about 30% of the time in an earlier analysis.

To note about this clone: Its specificity is unknown.

The chain is built from TRBV7-8 and TRBJ1-4, with 10 bases that match TRBD1. Input material: PBMCs. This TCR came from a woman aged 60 to 75 in good health and CMV-seropositive. The CDR3 DNA is TGTGCCAGCAGCTTGGGACAGGGGAATGAAAAACTGTTTTTT. Translation gives CASSLGQGNEKLFF.